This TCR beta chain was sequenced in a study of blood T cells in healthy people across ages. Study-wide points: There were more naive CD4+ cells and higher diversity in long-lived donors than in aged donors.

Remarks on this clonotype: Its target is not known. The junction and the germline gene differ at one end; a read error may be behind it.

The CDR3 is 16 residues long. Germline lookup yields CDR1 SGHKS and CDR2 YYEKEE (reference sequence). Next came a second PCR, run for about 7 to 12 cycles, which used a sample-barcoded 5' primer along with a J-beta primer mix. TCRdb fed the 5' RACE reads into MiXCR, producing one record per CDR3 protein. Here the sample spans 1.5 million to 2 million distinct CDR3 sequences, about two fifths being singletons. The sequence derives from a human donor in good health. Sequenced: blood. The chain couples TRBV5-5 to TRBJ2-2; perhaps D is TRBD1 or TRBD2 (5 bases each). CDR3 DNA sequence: TGTGCCAGCAGCTTGGTGTGGACATCGAACACCGGGGAGCGGTTTTTT. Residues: CASSLVWTSNTGERFF.